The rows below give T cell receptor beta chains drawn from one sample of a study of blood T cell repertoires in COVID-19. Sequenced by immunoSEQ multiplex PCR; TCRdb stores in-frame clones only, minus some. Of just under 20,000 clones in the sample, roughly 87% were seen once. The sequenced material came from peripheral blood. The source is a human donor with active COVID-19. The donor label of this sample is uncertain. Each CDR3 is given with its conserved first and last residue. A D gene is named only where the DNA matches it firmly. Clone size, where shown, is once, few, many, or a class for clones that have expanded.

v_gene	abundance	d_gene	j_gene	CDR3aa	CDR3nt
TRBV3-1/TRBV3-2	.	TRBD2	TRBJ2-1	CASSVTSGNNEQFF	TGTGCCAGTTCGGTGACTAGCGGCAACAATGAGCAGTTCTTC
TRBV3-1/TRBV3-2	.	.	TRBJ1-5	CASSPRGTQPQHF	TGTGCCAGCAGCCCCCGCGGGACTCAGCCCCAGCATTTT
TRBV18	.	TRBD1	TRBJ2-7	CASSPTGGSEQYF	TGTGCCAGCTCACCTACAGGGGGCAGCGAGCAGTACTTC
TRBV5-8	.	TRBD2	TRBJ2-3	CASSLDSGVWDTQYF	TGTGCCAGCAGCTTGGACAGCGGGGTTTGGGATACGCAGTATTTT
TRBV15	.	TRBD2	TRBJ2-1	CATSARGLAGVYSYNEQFF	TGTGCCACCAGCGCAAGAGGACTAGCGGGAGTTTATTCCTACAATGAGCAGTTCTTC
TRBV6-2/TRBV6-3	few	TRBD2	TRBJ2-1	CASSYRLAGGRNEQFF	TGTGCCAGCAGTTACAGACTAGCGGGGGGCCGCAATGAGCAGTTCTTC
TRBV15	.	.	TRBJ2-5	CATSRDPFPMGGAQETQYF	TGTGCCACCAGCAGAGATCCCTTCCCAATGGGCGGGGCCCAAGAGACCCAGTACTTC
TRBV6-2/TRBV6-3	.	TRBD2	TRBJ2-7	CASSSTSGLYEQYF	TGTGCCAGCAGTTCGACTAGCGGCCTATACGAGCAGTACTTC
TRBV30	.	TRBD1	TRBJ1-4	CAWSVQTGVEKLFF	TGTGCCTGGAGTGTACAGACAGGGGTTGAAAAACTGTTTTTT
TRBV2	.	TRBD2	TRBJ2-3	CASKEPSGADTQYF	TGTGCCAGTAAGGAGCCTAGCGGGGCAGATACGCAGTATTTT
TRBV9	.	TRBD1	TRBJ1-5	CASSPGTAYQPQHF	TGTGCCAGCAGCCCCGGGACAGCTTATCAGCCCCAGCATTTT
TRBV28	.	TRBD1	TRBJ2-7	CASSLDLGGGQGRSYEQYF	TGTGCCAGCAGTTTAGATTTAGGGGGAGGACAGGGGCGATCCTACGAGCAGTACTTC
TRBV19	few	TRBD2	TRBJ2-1	CASSISRERREQFF	TGTGCCAGTAGTATCTCGCGGGAGAGGCGTGAGCAGTTCTTC
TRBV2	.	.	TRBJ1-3	CASSEQRYSGNTIYF	TGTGCCAGCAGTGAACAGCGCTACTCTGGAAACACCATATATTTT
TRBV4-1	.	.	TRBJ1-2	CASSQAGLNYGYTF	TGCGCCAGCAGCCAAGCTGGGCTAAACTATGGCTACACCTTC
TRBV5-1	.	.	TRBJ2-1	CASSLDLRGEQFF	TGCGCCAGCAGCTTGGACCTGCGGGGTGAGCAGTTCTTC
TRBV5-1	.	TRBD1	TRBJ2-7	CASSLRDRAYEQYF	TGCGCCAGCAGCTTGAGGGACAGGGCATACGAGCAGTACTTC
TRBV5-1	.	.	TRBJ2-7	CASRGDLRGEQYF	TGCGCCAGCAGAGGAGATCTACGAGGTGAGCAGTACTTC
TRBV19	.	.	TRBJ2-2	CASSIRSNTGELFF	TGTGCCAGTAGTATTAGATCGAACACCGGGGAGCTGTTTTTT
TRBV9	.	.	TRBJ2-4	CASSVGISNSKNIQYF	TGTGCCAGCAGCGTAGGGATTTCGAACAGCAAAAACATTCAGTACTTC
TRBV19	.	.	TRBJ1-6	CASSITTPALNSPLHF	TGTGCCAGTAGTATCACGACTCCGGCACTTAATTCACCCCTCCACTTT
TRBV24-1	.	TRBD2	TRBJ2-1	CATSDWGGGDNEQFF	TGTGCCACCAGTGATTGGGGCGGGGGGGACAATGAGCAGTTCTTC
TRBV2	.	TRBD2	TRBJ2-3	CASRRLADTDTQYF	TGTGCCAGCAGGAGACTAGCGGACACAGATACGCAGTATTTT
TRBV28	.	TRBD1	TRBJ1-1	CASSLFPGGLGRMNTEAFF	TGTGCCAGCAGTTTATTTCCAGGGGGCTTGGGGCGGATGAACACTGAAGCTTTCTTT
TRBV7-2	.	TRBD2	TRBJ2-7	CASSAKTSGRPGSYEQYF	TGTGCCAGCAGCGCGAAGACTAGCGGGAGGCCCGGATCCTACGAGCAGTACTTC
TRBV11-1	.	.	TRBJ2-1	CASRYSGSSYNEQFF	TGTGCCAGCAGGTATAGTGGGAGCTCCTACAATGAGCAGTTCTTC
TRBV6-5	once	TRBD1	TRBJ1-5	CASIPDRARQPQHF	TGTGCCAGCATCCCGGACAGGGCACGGCAGCCCCAGCATTTT
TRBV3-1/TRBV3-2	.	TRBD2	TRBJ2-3	CASSGTTSGDTDTQYF	TGTGCCAGCAGCGGCACTACTAGCGGAGACACAGATACGCAGTATTTT
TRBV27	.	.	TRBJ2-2	CASSFPQGELFF	TGTGCCAGCAGTTTTCCGCAGGGGGAGCTGTTTTTT
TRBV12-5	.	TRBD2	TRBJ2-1	CASVTPGLAGANEQFF	TGTGCTAGTGTTACCCCGGGACTAGCGGGAGCCAATGAGCAGTTCTTC
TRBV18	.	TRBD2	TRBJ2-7	CASSPGTGGPHEQYF	TGTGCCAGCTCACCAGGGACGGGAGGCCCCCACGAGCAGTACTTC
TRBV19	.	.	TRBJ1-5	CASSFNREPYSNQPQHF	TGTGCCAGTAGTTTCAACAGGGAACCCTATAGCAATCAGCCCCAGCATTTT
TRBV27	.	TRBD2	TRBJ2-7	CASSFSGSYSYEQYF	TGTGCCAGCAGTTTCAGCGGGAGTTACTCCTACGAGCAGTACTTC
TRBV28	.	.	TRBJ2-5	CASSLGRGPRQETQYF	TGTGCCAGCAGTTTAGGGCGGGGTCCCAGGCAAGAGACCCAGTACTTC
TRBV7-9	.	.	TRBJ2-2	CASSLGSTTPTGELFF	TGTGCCAGCAGCTTAGGATCTACCACCCCCACCGGGGAGCTGTTTTTT
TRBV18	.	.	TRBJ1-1	CASSLTGLYTEAFF	TGTGCCAGCTCACTAACAGGGTTGTACACTGAAGCTTTCTTT
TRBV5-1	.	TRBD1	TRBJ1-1	CASSLGYQGARTEAFF	TGCGCCAGCAGCTTGGGTTATCAGGGGGCGCGTACTGAAGCTTTCTTT
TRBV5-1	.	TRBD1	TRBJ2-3	CASSPRDRELDTQYF	TGCGCCAGCAGCCCCCGGGACAGGGAGCTAGATACGCAGTATTTT
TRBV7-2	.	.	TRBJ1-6	CASSLEGQGNSPLHF	TGTGCCAGCAGCTTAGAGGGGCAGGGTAATTCACCCCTCCACTTT
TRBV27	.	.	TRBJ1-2	CASSFSPTLGVWGYTF	TGTGCCAGCAGTTTCTCCCCGACTCTAGGGGTCTGGGGCTACACCTTC
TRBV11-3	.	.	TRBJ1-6	CASSLGRSSYNSPLHF	TGTGCCAGCAGCTTAGGTCGGAGCTCCTATAATTCACCCCTCCACTTT
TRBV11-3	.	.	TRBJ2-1	CASRGMGRISYNEQFF	TGTGCCAGCAGGGGAATGGGGAGGATCTCCTACAATGAGCAGTTCTTC
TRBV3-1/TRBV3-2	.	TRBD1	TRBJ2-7	CASSQEGTGAFYEQYF	TGTGCCAGCAGCCAAGAAGGGACAGGGGCATTCTACGAGCAGTACTTC
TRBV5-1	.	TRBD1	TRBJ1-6	CASSLNRGGNSPLHF	TGCGCCAGCAGCTTGAACAGGGGTGGAAATTCACCCCTCCACTTT
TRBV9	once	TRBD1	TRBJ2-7	CASSPGQDPYEQYF	TGTGCCAGCAGCCCTGGACAGGATCCCTACGAGCAGTACTTC
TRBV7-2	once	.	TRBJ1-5	CASSLTPYSNQPQHF	TGTGCCAGCAGCTTAACACCTTATAGCAATCAGCCCCAGCATTTT
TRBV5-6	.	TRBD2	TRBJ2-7	CASSSAGYEQYF	TGTGCCAGCAGCTCAGCGGGGTACGAGCAGTACTTC
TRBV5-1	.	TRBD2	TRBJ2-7	CASSSEPAGTSGKDEYF	TGCGCCAGCAGCAGTGAACCAGCCGGGACTAGCGGGAAGGATGAGTACTTC